This T cell receptor (beta chain) was retrieved from a study of CD8 T cells in Susac syndrome. An amount of RNA that ranged from roughly 0.5 to 1 ug was reverse transcribed with random hexamers. MiXCR, applied by TCRdb to the immunoSEQ multiplex PCR reads, yields one record per CDR3 protein. The sample has about 190,000 distinct CDR3 sequences; approximately 94% are singletons. As to this clonotype: What it binds is not known.

Whole-study findings and limits: It was acknowledged by the study that relatively few individuals were included in its TCR sequencing and HLA analysis.

V gave up 6 bases and J gave up 4 bases; unmatched junction bases: 8. The V gene's germline CDR1 is SQVTM and CDR2 ANQGSEA. The CDR3 is made up of 15 amino acids. Material: CD4+ T cells from PBMCs. This clonotype was sampled from a human donor in good health. This rearrangement joins TRBV29-1 to TRBJ2-2; 10 bases fit TRBD2. The CDR3 DNA reads TGCAGCGTCAGACGACTAGCGGGCGCCACCGGGGAGCTGTTTTTT. Its translation is CSVRRLAGATGELFF.